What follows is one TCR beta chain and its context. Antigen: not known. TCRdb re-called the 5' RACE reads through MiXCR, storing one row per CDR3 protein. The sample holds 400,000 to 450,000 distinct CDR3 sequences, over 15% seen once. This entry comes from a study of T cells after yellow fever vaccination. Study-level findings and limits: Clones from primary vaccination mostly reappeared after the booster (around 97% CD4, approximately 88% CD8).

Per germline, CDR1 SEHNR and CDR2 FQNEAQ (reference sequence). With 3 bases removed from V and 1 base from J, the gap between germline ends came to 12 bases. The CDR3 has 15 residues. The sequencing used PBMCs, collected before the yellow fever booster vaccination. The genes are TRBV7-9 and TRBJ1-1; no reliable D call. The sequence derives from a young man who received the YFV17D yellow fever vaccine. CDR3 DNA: TGTGCCAGCAGCTTTTCCAGGCCTTCGAACACTGAAGCTTTCTTT. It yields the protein CASSFSRPSNTEAFF.